The 2 T cell receptor beta chains given below trace back to one sample, sequenced in a study of blood T cell repertoires in COVID-19 (dated by TCRdb to 2020 to 2022). Receptor amplification or capture employed the immunoSEQ multiplex PCR assay. What TCRdb holds here is the immuneACCESS table cut down to in-frame rearrangements. Part of the clones is not present; checked against another copy, under half of the missing clones reflect an unresolved V gene, and the others are unexplained. The sample records roughly 220,000 clones, just over 85% of which are singletons. The ten largest clones take up roughly 14% of the sample. Sequenced material: PBMCs or T cells enriched from blood (not recorded which). Every receptor here comes from a woman aged 45-65 years with acute COVID-19.

The CDR3 nucleotides read TGCGCCAGCAGACATCGACTGAGCTCCTACAATGAGCAGTTCTTC. This translates into CASRHRLSSYNEQFF. The genes are TRBV5-1 and TRBJ2-1; D call uncertain. The germline gives CDR1 SGHRS, CDR2 YFSETQ. The length of the CDR3 is 15 residues. V lost 5 bases to trimming and J lost 0 bases, with 12 bases between them.

A remark on this clone: Within the sample, other DNA sequences also encode this same CDR3. The chain couples TRBV5-1 to TRBJ2-1, with 7 bases matching TRBD1. This CDR3 contains 15 residues. CDR1 SGHRS and CDR2 YFSETQ come from the germline V gene. Germline trimming cut 0 bases from V and 1 base from J; bases unmatched to any gene: 1. The CDR3 nucleotides read TGCGCCAGCAGCTTGGGACAGGGATCCTACAATGAGCAGTTCTTC. Amino acid sequence: CASSLGQGSYNEQFF.